This section outlines one T cell receptor (beta chain) sequence together with its context. This CDR3 has 16 amino acids. Looked up from germline, CDR1 is LGHNA and CDR2 is YNFKEQ. V lost 1 base and J lost 0, with 10 bases in between. This sample is part of a study of blood T cell repertoires in COVID-19. Study context: The United States, Italy and Spain provided the acute and convalescent COVID-19 samples. T cells, B-cell-depleted T cells, or PBMCs supplied cDNA or gDNA.

Original processing methods: It was from reference gene primer amplification that nucleated cell counts were estimated. Clones were sequenced by immunoSEQ multiplex PCR, and TCRdb holds only the in-frame ones, with some missing. V and J calls and clone size are as listed in that table; D and trimming were resolved from the DNA. Among roughly 190,000 clones listed, about 76% were seen once. The chain links TRBV4-2 to TRBJ2-1; tentative D call: TRBD1 (5 bases). This clonotype was obtained from a woman aged 45-65 years with active or convalescent COVID-19. The sample was peripheral blood. The CDR3 region is CASSQVMGPSYNEQFF. CDR3 coding DNA: TGTGCCAGCAGCCAAGTAATGGGGCCCTCCTACAATGAGCAGTTCTTC.